The clone carrying this T cell receptor beta chain was observed many times. No antigen is known for it. CDR3 length equals 15 residues. Per germline, CDR1 MGHRA and CDR2 YSYEKL. The junction had 4 bases not matched to a gene; V was cut back by 2 bases and J by 4 bases. The record originates from a study of neurological immune-mediated disorders. Regarding time point: longitudinal time-point 3. Where libraries were unsorted, they were derived from 2 million PBMCs stored at -80 degrees C. Whole-study findings and limits: Multiple sclerosis patients had less TCR clonal expansion than even healthy controls, unlike HTLV-1-associated myelopathy. Subjects shared no identical expanded-clone CDR3 amino acid sequences, suggesting private TCR-beta repertoires in all groups.

Synthesis of cDNA was performed by 5'RACE using 10-nucleotide random UMIs. TCRdb independently ran MiXCR on the 5' RACE reads; one entry per CDR3 protein. This table has about 99,000 distinct CDR3 sequences, roughly a tenth appearing once. The clonotype comes from a female donor with HTLV-1-associated myelopathy (HAM/TSP). Material for sequencing was PBMCs. The gene calls are TRBV4-1 and TRBJ2-7; 11 nucleotides line up with TRBD1. The CDR3 DNA reads as TGCGCCAGCAGCCAAAGGACAGGGGGCACGTACGAGCAGTACTTC. Translation: CASSQRTGGTYEQYF.